The 14 T cell receptor beta chains in this list originate from one sample, sequenced in a study of blood T cell repertoires in COVID-19. Method: immunoSEQ multiplex PCR; TCRdb's copy keeps in-frame clones and lacks some. This sample yields fewer than 200,000 clones, of which 70% to 85% are seen a single time; about 20% belongs to the top ten. Sequenced material: peripheral blood. The receptors derive from a woman older than 75 with acute or convalescent COVID-19.

The DNA of the CDR3 is TGTGCCAGCAGTGCTGGCCCACTAGCGGGAGTAAGGAACGAGCAGTACTTC. It is translated as CASSAGPLAGVRNEQYF. This chain joins TRBV6-1 and TRBJ2-7; 11 bases match TRBD2. The J segment lost 5 bases and the V segment lost 4 bases, leaving 13 bases of the junction unmatched. Germline values: CDR1 MNHNS, CDR2 SASEGT. This CDR3 spans 17 amino acids.

The rearrangement uses TRBV13 and TRBJ2-4; 11 nucleotides agree with TRBD2. Unmatched junction bases numbered 12, after V lost 2 bases and J lost 0 bases. Germline V CDR1 and CDR2: PRHDT, FYEKMQ (reference sequence). This CDR3 contains 20 residues. The DNA for the CDR3 is TGTGCCAGCAGCTTATTCGGCGCTAGCGGGAGGACACTAGCCAAAAACATTCAGTACTTC. Translation: CASSLFGASGRTLAKNIQYF.

The J gene is TRBJ2-2, the V gene TRBV30; D may be TRBD2 (5 bases). Trimming pared 0 bases from V and 6 bases from J, leaving 8 bases between. Per the germline V gene, CDR1 is GTSNPN and CDR2 is SVGIG (reference sequence). The CDR3 totals 13 residues. This CDR3 reads CAWSVRDAGELFF. The CDR3 DNA follows: TGTGCCTGGAGTGTACGGGATGCCGGGGAGCTGTTTTTT.

This rearrangement joins TRBV15 to TRBJ1-4, with D maybe TRBD1 (6 bases). The CDR3 runs to 16 residues. Deletions cut 0 bases from V and 8 bases from J, with 16 bases between. Germline V gives CDR1 LNHNV, CDR2 YYDKDF (reference sequence). CDR3: CATSRDPGGWGEKLFF. CDR3 sequence (DNA): TGTGCCACCAGCAGAGATCCGGGGGGCTGGGGAGAAAAACTGTTTTTT.

The V and J genes are TRBV4-3 and TRBJ2-1, with 8 bases lining up with TRBD2. The CDR3 consists of 15 residues. The V and J ends lost 4 bases and 5 bases, in that order; junction bases with no gene match: 7. Germline CDR1 LGHNA, CDR2 YSLEER. CDR3 coding DNA: TGCGCCAGCAGCCTTCGACTAGCGCCTAACAATGAGCAGTTCTTC. Translated: CASSLRLAPNNEQFF.

The chain joins TRBV6-1 to TRBJ2-1, with TRBD2 matching 10 bases. V lost 2 bases to trimming and J lost 7 bases; unmatched junction nucleotides: 5. The V gene's germline CDR1 is MNHNS and CDR2 SASEGT. This CDR3 is 15 amino acids long. CDR3 region: CASSEMLAGVNEQFF. DNA of the CDR3: TGTGCCAGCAGTGAAATGCTAGCGGGAGTTAATGAGCAGTTCTTC.

CDR3 sequence reads: CASSQEIGGTFQETQYF. CDR3 DNA sequence: TGTGCCAGCAGCCAAGAAATAGGAGGGACTTTCCAAGAGACCCAGTACTTC. The rearrangement links TRBV3-1 (or the pseudogene TRBV3-2) to TRBJ2-5, with D perhaps matching TRBD2 (6 bases). The CDR3 length is 17 residues. The germline gives CDR1 LGHDT, CDR2 YNNKEL (reference sequence). V dropped 0 bases and J dropped 1 base, with 15 bases sitting between them.

This chain links TRBV2 with TRBJ2-2; no definite D call. Germline V gives CDR1 SNHLY, CDR2 FYNNEI. V was shortened by 1 base and J by 2 bases, with 8 bases between the two germline ends. The CDR3 loop spans 15 amino acids. The CDR3 spells CASSEVPRNTGELFF. The CDR3 DNA sequence: TGTGCCAGCAGTGAAGTCCCGCGCAACACCGGGGAGCTGTTTTTT.

The V and J genes are TRBV19 and TRBJ1-1, with 10 bases that match TRBD1. This CDR3 contains 15 residues. The V gene end was trimmed by 9 bases and the J gene end by 1 base; junction bases not matched to a gene: 8. In germline, CDR1 is LNHDA, CDR2 SQIVND (reference sequence). CDR3 sequence (DNA): TGTGCCAGCACCCGACAGGGGGCCGGGAACACTGAAGCTTTCTTT. Amino acid sequence: CASTRQGAGNTEAFF.

This clone occurred a few times. The rearrangement uses TRBV27 and TRBJ1-2; 7 bases map to TRBD1. The germline gives CDR1 MNHEY, CDR2 SMNVEV (reference sequence). The CDR3 consists of 13 residues. V was pared by 3 bases and J by 8 bases, with 6 bases of the junction left unmatched. The CDR3 region has the DNA TGTGCCAGCAGTTTTCAGACAGGGACGGGCTACACCTTC. Translation gives CASSFQTGTGYTF.

CDR3 nucleotide sequence: TGCAGCGTCGGAAGGGACAGGGAGAGTGACGGCTACACCTTC. Translating gives CSVGRDRESDGYTF. The J gene is TRBJ1-2, the V gene TRBV29-1; 9 nucleotides line up with TRBD1. This CDR3 comprises 14 residues. The junction had 13 bases not matched to a gene; V was cut back by 6 bases and J by 8 bases. Germline CDR1 SQVTM, CDR2 ANQGSEA.

This clone has only a few counts. This chain uses TRBV7-9 with TRBJ2-7; tentatively, D is TRBD1 (6 bases). CDR1 SEHNR and CDR2 FQNEAQ come from the germline V gene (reference sequence). Deletions cut 5 bases from V and 6 bases from J, with 14 bases between. This CDR3 spans 13 amino acids. CDR3 protein: CASSPKGESEQYF. The DNA for the CDR3 is TGTGCCAGCAGCCCGAAGGGGGAAAGCGAGCAGTACTTC.

This rearrangement joins TRBV5-1 to TRBJ2-3, with 8 bases matching TRBD2. After removal of 2 bases from V and 4 bases from J, the junction contained 6 bases not matched to a gene. Germline V gene data show CDR1 as SGHRS and CDR2 as YFSETQ. This CDR3 is 15 amino acids long. CDR3 nucleotide sequence: TGCGCCAGCAGCTTTATGTTAGCGGGGTCAGATACGCAGTATTTT. Protein: CASSFMLAGSDTQYF. Looking up the rest from reference TRBV5-1 and TRBJ2-3 gives the full variable domain: KAGVTQTPRYLIKTRGQQVTLSCSPISGHRSVSWYQQTPGQGLQFLFEYFSETQRNKGNFPGRFSGRQFSNSRSEMNVSTLELGDSALYLCASSFMLAGSDTQYFGPGTRLTVL.

This chain joins TRBV19 and TRBJ1-5; 9 nucleotides line up with TRBD1. The CDR3 is made up of 16 amino acids. Germline V gene data show CDR1 as LNHDA and CDR2 as SQIVND (reference sequence). V lost 1 base to trimming and J lost 6 bases; unmatched junction nucleotides: 7. CDR3 protein: CASSIGGTGRAQPQHF. CDR3 bases: TGTGCCAGTAGTATAGGGGGGACAGGGAGGGCTCAGCCCCAGCATTTT.